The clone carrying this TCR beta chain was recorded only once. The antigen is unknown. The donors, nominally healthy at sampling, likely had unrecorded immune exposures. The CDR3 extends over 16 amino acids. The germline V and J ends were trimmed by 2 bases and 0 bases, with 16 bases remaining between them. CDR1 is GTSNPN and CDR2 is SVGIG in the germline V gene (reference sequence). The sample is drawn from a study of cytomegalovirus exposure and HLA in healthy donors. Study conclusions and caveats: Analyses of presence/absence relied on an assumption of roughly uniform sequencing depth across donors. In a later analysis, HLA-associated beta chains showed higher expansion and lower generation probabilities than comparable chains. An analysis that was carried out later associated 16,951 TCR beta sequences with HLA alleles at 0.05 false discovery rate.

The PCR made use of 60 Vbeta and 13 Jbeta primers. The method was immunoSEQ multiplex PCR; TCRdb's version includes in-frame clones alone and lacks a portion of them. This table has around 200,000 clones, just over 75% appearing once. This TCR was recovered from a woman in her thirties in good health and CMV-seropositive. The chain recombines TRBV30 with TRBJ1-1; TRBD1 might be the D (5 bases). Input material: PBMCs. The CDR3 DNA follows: TGTGCCTGGAGTAGGATCGAGGGACTCTTGAACACTGAAGCTTTCTTT. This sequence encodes CAWSRIEGLLNTEAFF.